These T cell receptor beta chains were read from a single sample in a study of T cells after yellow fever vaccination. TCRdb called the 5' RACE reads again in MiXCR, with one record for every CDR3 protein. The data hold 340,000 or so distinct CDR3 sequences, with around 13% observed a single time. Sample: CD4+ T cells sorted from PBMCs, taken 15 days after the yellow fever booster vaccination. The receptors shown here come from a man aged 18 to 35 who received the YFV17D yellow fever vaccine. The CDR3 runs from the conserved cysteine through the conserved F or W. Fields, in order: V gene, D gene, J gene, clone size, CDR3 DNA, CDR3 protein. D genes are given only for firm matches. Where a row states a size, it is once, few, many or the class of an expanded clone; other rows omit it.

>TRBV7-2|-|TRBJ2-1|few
TGTGCCAGCAGCTTTAATAGGGGCTCCTACAATGAGCAGTTCTTC
CASSFNRGSYNEQFF
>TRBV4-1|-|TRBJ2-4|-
TGCGCCAGCAGCCAAGATCAAGGGTGGGGGGCCAAAAACATTCAGTACTTC
CASSQDQGWGAKNIQYF
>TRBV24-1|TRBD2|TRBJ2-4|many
TGTGCCACCAGTGATTCGGGGGGGATTCAGTACTTC
CATSDSGGIQYF
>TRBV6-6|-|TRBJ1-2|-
TGTGCCAGCAGCCCCATAGGCTATGGCTACACCTTC
CASSPIGYGYTF
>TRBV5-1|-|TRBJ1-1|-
TGCGCCAGCAGAGGTCAAGATAACACTGAAGCTTTCTTT
CASRGQDNTEAFF
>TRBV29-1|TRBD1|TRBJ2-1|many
TGCAGCGTTGCCCGACAGGGCCTGAAGTTCTTC
CSVARQGLKFF
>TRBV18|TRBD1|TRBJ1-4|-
TGTGCCAGCTCAACAGGGGTAACTAATGAAAAACTGTTTTTT
CASSTGVTNEKLFF
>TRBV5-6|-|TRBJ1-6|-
TGTGCCAGCAGCTCCGGGACCGGAGAGTCACCCCTCCACTTT
CASSSGTGESPLHF
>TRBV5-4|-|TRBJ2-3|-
TGTGCCAGCAGCTTGCCCGCGCCAACAGATACGCAGTATTTT
CASSLPAPTDTQYF
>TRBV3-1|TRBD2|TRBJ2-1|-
TGTGCCAGCAGCCGACTAGCGGGAGGTCGGGGAGAGCAGTTCTTC
CASSRLAGGRGEQFF
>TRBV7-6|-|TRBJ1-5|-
TGTGCCAGCAGCGCGGGACAAAGCAATCAGCCCCAGCATTTT
CASSAGQSNQPQHF
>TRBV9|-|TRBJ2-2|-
TGTGCCAGCAGCGTTCAAAACACCGGGGAGCTGTTTTTT
CASSVQNTGELFF
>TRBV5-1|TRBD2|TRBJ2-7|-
TGCGCCAGCAGCTTGGGTACAGCGGGGGGCTCCTACGAGCAGTACTTC
CASSLGTAGGSYEQYF